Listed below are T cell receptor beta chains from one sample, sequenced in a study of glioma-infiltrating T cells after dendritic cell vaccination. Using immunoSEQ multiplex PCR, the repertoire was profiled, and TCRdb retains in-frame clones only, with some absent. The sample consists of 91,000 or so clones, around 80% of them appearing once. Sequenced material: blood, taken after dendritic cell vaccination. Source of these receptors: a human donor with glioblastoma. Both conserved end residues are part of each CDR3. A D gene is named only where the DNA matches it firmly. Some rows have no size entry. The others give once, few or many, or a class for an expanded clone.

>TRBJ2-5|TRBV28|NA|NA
TGTGCCAGCAGTTTATCGGGGTTTCTCCAAGAGACCCAGTACTTC
CASSLSGFLQETQYF
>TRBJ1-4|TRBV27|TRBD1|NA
TGTGCCAGCAGCTATAGACAGGGAGAAAAACTGTTTTTT
CASSYRQGEKLFF
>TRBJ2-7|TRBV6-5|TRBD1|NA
TGTGCCAGCGGGACAGGGGGCAGCTACGAGCAGTACTTC
CASGTGGSYEQYF
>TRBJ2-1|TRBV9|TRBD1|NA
TGTGCCAGCAGCAAGGACAGGGACAATGAGCAGTTCTTC
CASSKDRDNEQFF
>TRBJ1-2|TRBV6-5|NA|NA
TGTGCCAGCAGTTACGGCCAGGGGTTCCGCTATGGCTACACCTTC
CASSYGQGFRYGYTF
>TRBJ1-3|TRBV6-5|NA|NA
TGTGCCAGCAGTTACTCGACAGGCTCTGGAAACACCATATATTTT
CASSYSTGSGNTIYF
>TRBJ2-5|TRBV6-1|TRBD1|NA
TGTGCCAGCAGTGACGTACAGGGGGTCGAGACCCAGTACTTC
CASSDVQGVETQYF
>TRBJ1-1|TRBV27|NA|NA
TGTGCCAGCAGTCCCTCTTGGGGGGAAGACACTGAAGCTTTCTTT
CASSPSWGEDTEAFF
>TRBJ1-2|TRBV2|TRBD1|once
TGTGCCAGCAGTCCCGACAGGGGACGGAACTATGGCTACACCTTC
CASSPDRGRNYGYTF
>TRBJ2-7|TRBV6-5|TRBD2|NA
TGTGCCAGCAGTTACTCGACTAGCGGGACCTACGAGCAGTACTTC
CASSYSTSGTYEQYF
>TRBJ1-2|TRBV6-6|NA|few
TGTGCCAGCAGTAGACAGAGAGACTACACCTTC
CASSRQRDYTF
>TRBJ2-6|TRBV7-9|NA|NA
TGTGCCACCTGGTGGGGGCAGGGACACTCTGGGGCCAACGTCCTGACTTTC
CATWWGQGHSGANVLTF
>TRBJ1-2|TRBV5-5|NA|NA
TGTGCCAGCAGCTTGGCCGAAGCGCGGGGCTACACCTTC
CASSLAEARGYTF
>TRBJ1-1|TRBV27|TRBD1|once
TGTGCCAGCAGCTCTGGGACAGTGAACACTGAAGCTTTCTTT
CASSSGTVNTEAFF
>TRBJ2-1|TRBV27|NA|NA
TGTGCCAGCAGGGACAGCGGAACGTACAATGAGCAGTTCTTC
CASRDSGTYNEQFF
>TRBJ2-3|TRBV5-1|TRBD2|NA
TGCGCCAGCAGCTTGTACGGGGGGGCCAGAGATACGCAGTATTTT
CASSLYGGARDTQYF
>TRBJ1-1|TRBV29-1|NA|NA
TGCAGCGTTAAAGTGGTGGGGGGAAGGCTGAACACTGAAGCTTTCTTT
CSVKVVGGRLNTEAFF
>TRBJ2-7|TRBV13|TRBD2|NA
TGTGCCAGCAGCTTAGGGCGGGAGATCTCTTACGAGCAGTACTTC
CASSLGREISYEQYF
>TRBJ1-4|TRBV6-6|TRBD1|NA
TGTGCCAGCAGTTACTCTCAGGGGGTTGAAAAACTATTTTTT
CASSYSQGVEKLFF
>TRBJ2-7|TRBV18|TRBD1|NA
TGTGCCAGCTCACCGGAGGGCTACCGGGACAGGGGTTCCTACGAGCAGTACTTC
CASSPEGYRDRGSYEQYF
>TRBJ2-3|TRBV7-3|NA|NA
TGTGCCAGCAGCAGGGGCTACACAGATACGCAGTATTTT
CASSRGYTDTQYF
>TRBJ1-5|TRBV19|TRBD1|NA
TGTGCCAGTAGGAGGGGGACAGGGGGCTATCAGCCCCAGCATTTT
CASRRGTGGYQPQHF
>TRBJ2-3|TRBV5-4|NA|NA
TGTGCCAGCAGCTCGAGCGGATACACAGATACGCAGTATTTT
CASSSSGYTDTQYF
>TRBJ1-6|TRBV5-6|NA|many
TGTGCCAGCAGCTTGGCCGCAGGGGTGGATTCACCCCTCCACTTT
CASSLAAGVDSPLHF
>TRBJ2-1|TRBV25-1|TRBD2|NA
TGTGCCAGCAGTGAATTCACTCGACTAGCGGGGTACAATGAGCAGTTCTTC
CASSEFTRLAGYNEQFF
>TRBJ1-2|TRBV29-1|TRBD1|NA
TGCAGCGTCCTGACAGGGGGAGTAGTAGCGGGCTACACCTTC
CSVLTGGVVAGYTF
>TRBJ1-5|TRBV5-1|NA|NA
TGCGCCAGCAGCTTGGGAATCGGGGGTGGGGGTCAGCCCCAGCATTTT
CASSLGIGGGGQPQHF
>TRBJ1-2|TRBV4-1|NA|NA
TGCGCCAGCAGCCAAGATTGGGACACCACCAACTATGGCTACACCTTC
CASSQDWDTTNYGYTF
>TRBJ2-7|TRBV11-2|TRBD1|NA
TGTGCCAGCAGCTTTAGGGGGCGGCGCTACGAGCAGTACTTC
CASSFRGRRYEQYF
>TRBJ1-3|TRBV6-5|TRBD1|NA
TGTGCCAGCAGTTCCTCGGGACAGAGTGGAAACACCATATATTTT
CASSSSGQSGNTIYF
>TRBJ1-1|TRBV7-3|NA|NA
TGTGCCAGCTTCTCGTGCCCCGGGGCAGGGACTGATTTCGACACTGAAGCTTTCTTT
CASFSCPGAGTDFDTEAFF
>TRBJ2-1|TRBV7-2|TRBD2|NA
TGTGCCAGCAGCTTACGGAGCACTAGCGGGAGCAATGAGCAGTTCTTC
CASSLRSTSGSNEQFF
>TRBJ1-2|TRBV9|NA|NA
TGTGCCAGCAGCGTAGGTGGCGGTAACTATGGCTACACCTTC
CASSVGGGNYGYTF
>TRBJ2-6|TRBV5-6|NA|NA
TGTGCCAGCAGCTTAGACAGGCCCTCTGGGGCCAACGTCCTGACTTTC
CASSLDRPSGANVLTF
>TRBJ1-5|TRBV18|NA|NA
TGTGCCAGCTCACCATCAGATCAGCCCCAGCATTTT
CASSPSDQPQHF
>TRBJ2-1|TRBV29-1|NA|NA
TGCAGCGTTGGCGGGTTGGGGGGGCTATCCTACAATGAGCAGTTCTTC
CSVGGLGGLSYNEQFF
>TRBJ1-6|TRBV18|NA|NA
TGTGCCAGCTCACCACCTGGAGGGCTTAGTAATTCACCCCTCCACTTT
CASSPPGGLSNSPLHF
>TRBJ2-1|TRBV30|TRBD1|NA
TGTGCCTGGAGTGTACTTTGGGACAGGACCTACAATGAGCAGTTCTTC
CAWSVLWDRTYNEQFF
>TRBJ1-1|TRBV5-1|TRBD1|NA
TGCGCCAGTATACCGACAGGGGGCCACACTGAAGCTTTCTTT
CASIPTGGHTEAFF
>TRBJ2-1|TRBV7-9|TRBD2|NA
TGTGCCAGCAGCGATACTAGCGGGAGGGCCTACAATGAGCAGTTCTTC
CASSDTSGRAYNEQFF
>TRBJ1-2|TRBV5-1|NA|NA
TGCGCCAGCAGCCCGGACAGCTATGGCTACACCTTC
CASSPDSYGYTF
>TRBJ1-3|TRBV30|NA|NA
TGTGCCTGGAACGAGGGTCGGTGGGGAAACACCATATATTTT
CAWNEGRWGNTIYF
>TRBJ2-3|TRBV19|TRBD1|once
TGTGCCAGTAGTCCCCCTTACAGGGGCAGCACAGATACGCAGTATTTT
CASSPPYRGSTDTQYF